This TCR beta chain was sequenced during a study of PD-1 blockade in mismatch repair-deficient tumors. Study in general: All were previously treated, progressing patients with about a dozen mismatch repair-deficient cancer types.

Every patient had mismatch repair deficiency by PCR or immunohistochemistry. TCRs were sequenced from a few patients responding to pembrolizumab. The study's findings and limits: Tumor-resident clones, often absent from pretreatment blood, expanded after pembrolizumab and then contracted.

From germline, CDR1 is WNHNN and CDR2 SYGVQD (reference sequence). The CDR3 extends over 16 amino acids. V shed 4 bases, J shed 7 bases, and the junction held 12 bases outside the gene matches. As to this clone: Its cognate antigen is unknown.

Assay: immunoSEQ multiplex PCR; the TCRdb copy retains only in-frame clones and omits some. The sample contains 35,000 or so clones, about 88% of which appear only once. Sequenced material: peripheral blood, taken approximately 80 weeks after starting pembrolizumab. The sequence derives from an adult with mismatch repair-deficient cancer. The J gene is TRBJ2-1, the V gene TRBV10-1; 8 bases align to TRBD2. CDR3 sequence (DNA): TGCGCCAGCAGTGGAAGCGGGAGCCCCACGTATAATGAGCAGTTCTTC. Translating gives CASSGSGSPTYNEQFF.